The 6 T cell receptor beta chains listed next were all sequenced from one sample in a study of blood T cells in healthy people across ages (dated by TCRdb to the mid-2010s). Library construction relied on 5' RACE. The reads were generated on an Illumina HiSeq 2500. A second about 7 to 11 cycle PCR used a sample-barcoded 5' primer and a J-beta primer mix. Using fastp trimming at Q25 and MiXCR clonotype assembly, TCRdb reanalyzed the public sequencing data and kept in-frame beta chains. Entries that share a CDR3 protein sequence are merged under the most common genes and DNA. The table for this sample lists hundreds of thousands of distinct CDR3 sequences; roughly 52% of them were counted only once. The ten largest account for 13% of the sample. Sequenced: blood. These receptors were collected from a man between 25 and 39 years old in good health.

The J gene is TRBJ2-1, the V gene TRBV7-2; 7 bases align to TRBD1. V shed 8 bases and J 4 bases; nucleotides not matched to a gene: 11. Germline CDR1 reads SGHTA; CDR2 reads FQGNSA. The CDR3 runs 15 residues. The CDR3 loop is CASGTGTVSYNEQFF. DNA of the CDR3: TGTGCCAGCGGAACCGGGACAGTTAGTTACAATGAGCAGTTCTTC.

The V call is TRBV14, the J call TRBJ2-7, with a tentative D call TRBD1 (6 bases). Germline V gene sequence: CDR1 SGHDN, CDR2 FVKESK. The V end was cut by 0 bases, the J end by 2 bases, with 17 bases between. This CDR3 is built from 17 residues. The CDR3, as DNA: TGTGCCAGCAGCCAAGAGGTTCTAGACAGGATCGCCTACGAGCAGTACTTC. Translating it yields CASSQEVLDRIAYEQYF.

A few counts support this clonotype. This chain uses TRBV5-4 with TRBJ2-3; 7 nucleotides line up with TRBD2. Per germline, CDR1 SGHNT and CDR2 YYREEE (reference sequence). The CDR3 has 16 residues. V lost 3 bases to trimming and J lost 1 base; unmatched junction nucleotides: 8. CDR3 sequence (DNA): TGTGCCAGCAGCTCCGTGTGGGGGGGAGGCACAGATACGCAGTATTTT. Encoded protein: CASSSVWGGGTDTQYF.

This clonotype turned up a few times. This chain joins TRBV27 and TRBJ1-1, with 7 bases identical to TRBD1. Germline CDR1 and CDR2: MNHEY and SMNVEV (reference sequence). This CDR3 comprises 13 residues. The ends lost 5 bases at V and 6 bases at J; junction bases unmatched: 6. The chain's CDR3 is CASSATGSAEAFF. CDR3 DNA sequence: TGTGCCAGCAGTGCGACAGGGTCGGCTGAAGCTTTCTTT.

The chain uses TRBV7-2 and TRBJ1-2; 7 bases fit TRBD1. With V trimmed by 1 base and J by 6 bases, 5 bases remained unmatched. Looked up from germline, CDR1 is SGHTA and CDR2 is FQGNSA. The CDR3 is made up of 14 amino acids. The CDR3 spells CASSLDQGVNGYTF. The CDR3 coding sequence is TGTGCCAGCAGCTTAGATCAGGGGGTAAATGGCTACACCTTC.

This chain uses TRBV24-1 with TRBJ2-5; the match to TRBD1 covers 8 bases. Germline-derived CDR1 and CDR2 are KGHDR and SFDVKD. CDR3 size: 16 residues. Trimming took 2 bases from V and 5 from J; bases not matched to a gene: 9. CDR3 in amino acids: CATSDSRTGRIETQYF. DNA of the CDR3: TGTGCCACCAGTGATTCGAGGACAGGGAGGATTGAGACCCAGTACTTC.